This T cell receptor beta chain was recovered during a study of cytomegalovirus exposure and HLA in healthy donors (dated 2017 in TCRdb). For the study in its entirety: According to an earlier analysis of 587 of the donors, about 179 million T cells yielded approximately 120 million unique TCR beta sequences and 276 Gb of sequence data. Because of strong linkage in the cohort, five DR-DQ haplotypes were treated as single units for association and clustering. To predict cytomegalovirus infection status, the study brought together high-throughput TCR immunosequencing, statistical association of individual TCRs with disease status, and machine learning. Both class I and class II loci were covered by HLA typing, at four-digit resolution. The later analysis used no new phenotypic data to find candidate immune exposures, relying instead on TCR beta sequences and their occurrence across donors. Typing coverage differed by locus: A, B, C, DRB1 and DQB1 were typed in about 629-640 donors, DQA1 in 500 to 550, DPA1 in around 600, and DPB1 in around 490. A separate validation cohort of roughly 130 different subjects was used in addition to the roughly 670-subject first cohort. Roughly 300 gigabases of sequencing data and approximately 91 million unique TCR sequences made up an early release that covered approximately 620 HLA-typed donors. Donor age, sex, ethnicity and CMV serostatus were compiled together with the repertoire data. The study aimed to test whether signatures of past pathogen exposure could be identified by cataloging public T cell receptors. An earlier analysis of about 600 of the donors used high-throughput TCR beta sequencing to judge whether each TCR beta V gene segment behaved as functional or pseudogenic. Every discovery cohort repertoire had been produced on one sequencing platform. Across around 400 genotyped donors of the cohort, an average of about 240,000 unique TCR beta nucleotide sequences per donor were sequenced, and around 19% of those sequences were non-productive. A later analysis re-analyzed previously published TCR beta repertoires from several hundred donors and added high-resolution HLA genotyping to study TCR occurrence patterns. Among the roughly 380 genotyped donors, approximately 77% belonged to the genetic ancestry cluster associated with self-reported Caucasian donors. The study profiled the T cell repertoires of fewer than 850 subjects by immunosequencing and related them to cytomegalovirus serostatus. Genome-wide SNP genotypes for about 60% of the roughly 670 donors were used in a later genetic analysis, which treated that subset as a discovery cohort.

The CDR3 spans 13 residues, from the cysteine through the phenylalanine. Of all the DNA, just the CDR3 is kept, 39 bases in frame from base 1. For CDR1 and CDR2, the germline V gene (reference sequence) lists MNHEY and SMNVEV. V and J are truncated by 7 bases and 9 bases respectively, leaving an intervening sequence of 19 bases. Study-level results and caveats: The authors suggested that the approach could potentially be extended to other disease states and immunological phenotypes. In the study, around 150 TCR beta chains were listed as associated with cytomegalovirus. A cluster of highly shared sequence variants was judged likely to represent a technical artifact of the sequencing pipeline. Several of the top co-occurrence clusters appeared to be linked to parvovirus B19, influenza, CMV and Epstein-Barr virus, according to a later analysis. Correlated functional status among segregating V segments might reflect linkage disequilibrium, but an unknown experimental factor could not be ruled out. The only immune exposure information available for the cohort was CMV serostatus. Presence/absence analyses assumed roughly uniform sequencing depth across donors, an assumption that may not hold. In a later analysis, HLA-associated TCR beta chains showed more clonal expansion and lower generation probabilities than non-associated chains that were equally common. In an earlier analysis of some 500 of the donors, most TCR beta V segments appeared in productive rearrangements about 87% or about 30% of the time, broadly matching IMGT annotations. In this cohort, only TCR beta chains were sequenced, and detectable features were limited by the absence of alpha or paired-chain data. A later genetic analysis reported fewer N-insertions in productive TCRs among donors in an Asian-associated ancestry cluster than the roughly 620-donor mean. Over 15 rarely observed V segments, including chromosome 9 orphons, were excluded from the earlier analysis of several hundred of the donors because counts were too low. While some public TCRs were present in many individuals, most TCR sequences turned up only very rarely across donors. V-gene and J-gene trimming of TCR beta chains was associated with a missense DCLRE1C variant in a later genetic analysis, and the association was replicated in an independent cohort. A further reported finding was that TCR beta sequences accurately predicted the HLA-A and HLA-B alleles for most subjects in the first cohort. The classifier was reported to diagnose cytomegalovirus status with high specificity and sensitivity in both the original and validation cohorts. According to a later analysis, most CMV-associated TCR beta chains appeared to be HLA-restricted, and the HLA associations seemed to be driven largely by CMV exposure. A few of the identified cytomegalovirus-associated TCR beta chains were confirmed in vitro to be specific for cytomegalovirus antigens. In a later analysis, 16,951 TCR beta sequences were associated with specific HLA alleles at a false discovery rate of 0.05. In a later analysis, TCR association rates were found to vary across HLA loci, with the most associated TCRs seen for DRB1 alleles and the fewest for HLA-C alleles. Because HLA typing was missing for some donors at each locus, association tests included only the typed subset. Assigning TCR associations to individual alleles was difficult when HLA alleles, especially DR and DQ, strongly co-occurred. Some IMGT-functional V segments, including TRBV6-2 and TRBV6-3, could not be told apart with the 87-base-pair reads, so those segments were excluded.

The cohort consisted of fewer than 700 healthy bone marrow donors. Cohort members were all nominally healthy when sampled, although unrecorded immune exposures were likely present. The donor tested CMV seronegative, placing the donor among the 300 to 400 seronegative members of the cohort. A peripheral blood sample was provided by each donor, and peripheral blood mononuclear cells were used for TCR beta sequencing. Genomic DNA was extracted from the blood cell samples with the Qiagen DNeasy Blood Extraction Kit. Comment on this clone: Its antigen remains undetermined. No base-level quality is on record; no much larger clone is a single base apart.

Library preparation employed the immunoSEQ multiplex PCR assay. A mixture of 60 forward primers for TCR Vbeta segments and 13 reverse primers for TCR Jbeta segments was used in the multiplex PCR. The CDR3 region of rearranged TCR beta genes was amplified from genomic DNA by a multiplex PCR assay. Amplified TCR beta libraries were sequenced as 87-base-pair reads on the Illumina HiSeq System. The authors' pipeline ran thus. Across the 600 to 700 repertoires, a later analysis counted 75 million to 90 million unique TCR beta chains, some 11 million of which were shared by at least two donors. Raw reads were error-corrected and collapsed into unique sequences with a nearest-neighbor algorithm that merged closely related sequences to remove PCR and sequencing errors. CDR3 sequences were aligned to IMGT reference sequences to assign V, D and J gene segments. For a sequence to be retained, a match of at least six nucleotides was required to both a V gene segment and a J gene segment. Rearrangements were called productive when the CDR3 lacked stop codons and stayed in frame with V and J; all others were non-productive. Following IMGT convention, CDR3 was defined as the stretch from the second conserved V-encoded cysteine up to the conserved J-encoded phenylalanine. Sequences without an unambiguous match to a single V gene segment were excluded from the earlier analysis of approximately 600 of the donors. In an earlier analysis of more than 500 of the donors, a V segment was called functional when productive rearrangements were above 56.7%, and segregating when the standard deviation between donors exceeded 5%. A statistical classification framework was built to diagnose cytomegalovirus status from the catalog of TCR beta chain sequences. In a later analysis, V and J genes were assigned by comparing TCR nucleotide sequences against IMGT/GENE-DB human TR gene sequences. The TCRdist pipeline was used in a later analysis to assign CDR3 sequences and most-parsimonious VDJ recombination scenarios. In a later analysis, each TCR beta chain was defined by its CDR3 amino acid sequence together with its V-gene family, and reads without a unique V-gene family were excluded. A later analysis removed 500 to 650 highly shared, low-generation-probability nucleotide sequences to deal with suspected cross-contamination and a sequencing artifact. In a later analysis, a clonal expansion index for each public chain was calculated from normalized within-repertoire ranks of inferred template counts. In a later analysis, generation probabilities were computed with a VDJ recombination model fitted to out-of-frame rearrangements, and the resulting probabilities were checked against IGoR. A later analysis scored TCR-TCR, TCR-HLA and TCR-CMV co-occurrence with hypergeometric tests, applying a repertoire-size bias correction to TCR pairs. In a later analysis, false discovery rates were estimated by permuting HLA or CMV assignments 20 times. A later analysis grouped co-occurring TCRs with DBSCAN, adding TCRdist sequence similarity when clustering within HLA-allele-positive subsets. Repertoires with fewer than 30,000 or more than 120,000 public chains were left out of co-occurrence clustering, as were about five repertoires with anomalous nucleotide sharing. Drawn from immuneACCESS, this table holds only the in-frame rearrangements with V and J called that TCRdb kept. Clones are partly lost; checked studies trace under half to an unresolved V gene and leave the rest unexplained. The D gene and trimming were derived from the DNA, and the V and J assignments and clone size from that table. The sample includes 190,000 or so clones, with about four fifths observed a single time. Over 1.5% of the sample goes to the ten largest clones.

This clonotype was sampled from a man over 45 in good health and CMV-seronegative. Sequencing input: PBMCs. The chain uses TRBV27 and TRBJ2-7; a weak D assignment points to TRBD1 (5 bases agree). The CDR3 reads CASTTRAGPPQYF. The sequenced DNA: TGTGCCAGCACCACAAGGGCAGGGCCTCCGCAGTACTTC.